The TCR beta chain under discussion was sequenced for a study of CD8 T cells in Susac syndrome. The CDR3 loop spans 13 amino acids. V shed 10 bases and J 4 bases; nucleotides not matched to a gene: 4. Looked up from germline, CDR1 is SNHLY and CDR2 is FYNNEI. TEMRA cells were FACS-enriched and CD8+ and CD4+ T cells negatively isolated. Random hexamers were used to reverse transcribe the RNA input (about 0.5 to 1 ug). From the immunoSEQ multiplex PCR reads, TCRdb called clonotypes with MiXCR, one entry per CDR3 protein. The table records fewer than 150,000 distinct CDR3 sequences, around 90% of them present only once.

This receptor was taken from a human donor with multiple sclerosis. This sequence joins TRBV2 and TRBJ1-5; 10 bases align to TRBD1. The sequenced material came from CD8+ T cells from PBMCs. This CDR3 is CATRTGGNQPQHF. The CDR3 DNA sequence: TGTGCCACGAGGACAGGGGGGAATCAGCCCCAGCATTTT.